Following are 13 T cell receptor beta chains from one sample sequenced in a study of blood T cell repertoires in COVID-19. Repertoires were generated with immunoSEQ multiplex PCR, while TCRdb's copy carries only in-frame clones and drops some. The sample includes around 240,000 clones, approximately 84% seen only once; the top ten take around 1.9%. Sample: peripheral blood. Receptors originate from a woman over 75 with acute or convalescent COVID-19.

The CDR3 protein is CASRPLSPDQPQHF. CDR3 sequence (DNA): TGTGCCAGCAGACCTCTAAGCCCGGATCAGCCCCAGCATTTT. The V and J genes are TRBV6-2 or TRBV6-3 and TRBJ1-5; D call uncertain. The germline V and J ends were trimmed by 6 bases and 5 bases, with 14 bases remaining between them. CDR1 MNHEY and CDR2 SVGEGT come from the germline V gene. This CDR3 contains 14 residues.

The gene calls are TRBV11-2 and TRBJ2-7; D possibly corresponds to TRBD1 (6 bases). Germline CDR1 is SGHAT and CDR2 is FQNNGV. The ends were cut back, 0 bases at V and 5 bases at J, with 14 bases in the middle. The CDR3 is 15 amino acids. The DNA for the CDR3 is TGTGCCAGCAGCTTAGAGTTGGACAGAATCCACGAGCAGTACTTC. This gives the protein CASSLELDRIHEQYF.

This chain uses TRBV9 with TRBJ2-5, with 8 bases lining up with TRBD2. Germline loops: CDR1 SGDLS, CDR2 YYNGEE. The CDR3 covers 15 residues. The junction had 8 bases not matched to a gene; V was cut back by 4 bases and J by 3 bases. The CDR3 nucleotides read TGTGCCAGCAGCCCCGGGGGGGGCAGAGAAGAGACCCAGTACTTC. It translates to CASSPGGGREETQYF.

This clone appeared once. The chain has TRBV6-1 and TRBJ1-1; maybe TRBD1 (6 bases). Looked up from germline, CDR1 is MNHNS and CDR2 is SASEGT. The CDR3 runs 14 residues. V dropped 2 bases and J dropped 4 bases, with 11 bases sitting between them. The CDR3 protein is CASSEQGLGTEAFF. The CDR3 coding sequence is TGTGCCAGCAGTGAACAGGGGTTGGGCACTGAAGCTTTCTTT.

In this sample, this clone turned up once. This chain joins TRBV20-1 and TRBJ2-7; 8 nucleotides agree with TRBD1. Germline-derived CDR1 and CDR2 are DFQATT and SNEGSKA (reference sequence). The J segment lost 4 bases and the V segment lost 3 bases, leaving 11 bases of the junction unmatched. There are 15 residues in the CDR3. CDR3 DNA: TGCAGTGCTAGTAGACAGGGGACTCTACCTTACGAGCAGTACTTC. Protein sequence: CSASRQGTLPYEQYF.

V usage is TRBV28 and J usage is TRBJ1-6, with unresolved D. Trimming shortened V by 6 bases and J by 5 bases, and 8 bases separated the two germline ends. The CDR3 extends over 13 amino acids. Germline V gene sequence: CDR1 MDHEN, CDR2 SYDVKM. CDR3 nucleotides: TGTGCCAGCAGCCCCGAGCATAATTCACCCCTCCACTTT. Amino acids: CASSPEHNSPLHF.

The chain combines TRBV15 with TRBJ1-2; 7 bases are a match to TRBD1. Germline V lookup: CDR1 LNHNV, CDR2 YYDKDF (reference sequence). The CDR3 is made up of 14 amino acids. V gave up 5 bases and J gave up 5 bases; unmatched junction bases: 8. Here the CDR3 DNA reads TGTGCCACCAGCGGTGGGACAGAAATTTATGGCTACACCTTC. This sequence encodes CATSGGTEIYGYTF.

The rearrangement links TRBV7-8 to TRBJ2-5; D might be TRBD1 (5 bases). CDR3 length: 14 residues. Germline V gene data show CDR1 as SGHVS and CDR2 as FQNEAQ. The V gene lost 5 bases and the J gene lost 6 bases, with 16 bases spanning the gap. CDR3 in amino acids: CASSPEPGWQTQYF. In DNA form, the CDR3 reads TGTGCCAGCAGCCCTGAGCCAGGGTGGCAGACCCAGTACTTC. The complete variable domain, with remaining parts taken from reference TRBV7-8 and TRBJ2-5, reads GAGVSQSPRYKVAKRGQDVALRCDPISGHVSLFWYQQALGQGPEFLTYFQNEAQLDKSGLPSDRFFAERPEGSVSTLKIQRTQQEDSAVYLCASSPEPGWQTQYFGPGTRLLVL.

The chain couples TRBV19 to TRBJ1-4; D unclear. CDR3 size: 15 residues. Germline V gene lookup returns CDR1 LNHDA and CDR2 SQIVND (reference sequence). The V and J ends lost 7 bases and 0 bases respectively, with 12 bases between them. The CDR3 loop is CASTSRGATNEKLFF. The CDR3 region has the DNA TGTGCCAGTACCTCCCGGGGAGCAACTAATGAAAAACTGTTTTTT.

This clone was counted only a few times. The genes are TRBV28 and TRBJ1-1; 7 nucleotides agree with TRBD1. V was pared by 2 bases and J by 8 bases, with 5 bases of the junction left unmatched. Germline CDR1 MDHEN, CDR2 SYDVKM. The CDR3 contains 13 residues. In DNA form, the CDR3 reads TGTGCCAGCAGTTTAAACCTACAGGGGGAAGCTTTCTTT. Residues: CASSLNLQGEAFF.

The chain joins TRBV9 to TRBJ2-5; possible D gene TRBD1, 6 bases. Per germline, CDR1 SGDLS and CDR2 YYNGEE. The V end was cut by 6 bases, the J end by 5 bases, with 14 bases between. The CDR3 covers 13 residues. CDR3 bases: TGTGCCAGCAACCTACAGGGCTCCGAGACCCAGTACTTC. Amino acid sequence: CASNLQGSETQYF.

The chain recombines TRBV14 with TRBJ1-1; D gene ambiguous. Germline CDR1 and CDR2: SGHDN and FVKESK. This CDR3 region has 14 residues. V lost 6 bases and J 1 base, leaving 12 bases between the germline ends. The CDR3 region has the DNA TGTGCCAGCAGGCTCGTAGCGGGGAACACTGAAGCTTTCTTT. This encodes CASRLVAGNTEAFF.

The V gene is TRBV7-9, the J gene TRBJ2-2, with 8 bases fitting TRBD1. Per germline, CDR1 SEHNR and CDR2 FQNEAQ (reference sequence). With 3 bases clipped from V and 9 bases from J, the junction kept 12 bases outside the gene matches. The CDR3 is 16 amino acids. The CDR3 region is CASSFKKTGESRELFF. The CDR3 DNA reads as TGTGCCAGCAGCTTTAAAAAGACAGGGGAGTCCCGGGAGCTGTTTTTT.